The 17 T cell receptor beta chains presented below share a single source sample, sequenced in a study of blood T cell repertoires in COVID-19. The assay was immunoSEQ multiplex PCR, and TCRdb's table has in-frame clones only and misses some. The table records 240,000 or so clones, 87% of them present only once. The sequencing sample was made of peripheral blood. These receptors were obtained from a man between 60 and 70 years old who had recovered from COVID-19.

The rearrangement joins TRBV5-1 to TRBJ2-1; 9 nucleotides line up with TRBD1. In germline, CDR1 is SGHRS, CDR2 YFSETQ. This CDR3 region has 15 residues. Trimming at V came to 4 bases and at J to 2 bases, leaving 4 bases not matched to a gene. Here the CDR3 reads CASSLGTGTYNEQFF. In DNA form, the CDR3 reads TGCGCCAGCAGCCTCGGGACAGGGACCTACAATGAGCAGTTCTTC.

The V gene is TRBV9, the J gene TRBJ1-2, with D possibly TRBD1 on 6 matching bases. The CDR3 totals 16 residues. Germline assignment: CDR1 SGDLS and CDR2 YYNGEE. Trimming took 0 bases from V and 6 from J, leaving 18 bases between them. CDR3 loop: CASSVALGAGGDGYTF. CDR3 in DNA: TGTGCCAGCAGCGTAGCTCTGGGGGCGGGTGGAGATGGCTACACCTTC.

V is TRBV16 and J is TRBJ2-7; 7 positions match TRBD1. The junction had 9 bases not matched to a gene; V was cut back by 4 bases and J by 3 bases. CDR1 and CDR2 (germline): KGHSY, FQNENV. This CDR3 has 15 residues. The CDR3 bases are TGTGCCAGCAGCCTCAAACGACAGGGACGCTACGAGCAGTACTTC. Translation gives CASSLKRQGRYEQYF.

The CDR3 reads CASSPYTGTGADTQYF. The CDR3 DNA sequence: TGCGCCAGCAGCCCCTACACCGGGACAGGGGCAGATACGCAGTATTTT. This chain connects TRBV4-1 to TRBJ2-3; 10 positions match TRBD1. The CDR3 is 16 amino acids. The V gene's germline CDR1 is MGHRA and CDR2 YSYEKL. Trimming removed 4 bases from V and 4 bases from J; junction bases left unmatched: 8.

The gene calls are TRBV12-3 or TRBV12-4 and TRBJ1-2, with D possibly TRBD1 on 5 matching bases. The CDR3 spans 13 residues. V was pared by 3 bases and J by 6 bases, with 11 bases between. The CDR3 nucleotides read TGTGCCAGCAGTTTTAGTAGGGGCGATGGCTACACCTTC. Its protein product is CASSFSRGDGYTF.

This clone was observed a single time. The gene calls are TRBV28 and TRBJ1-2; possible D gene TRBD1, 5 bases. Trimming pared 9 bases from V and 4 bases from J, leaving 21 bases between. This CDR3 comprises 15 residues. In germline, CDR1 is MDHEN, CDR2 SYDVKM. The CDR3 nucleotides read TGTGCCAGTTACCTCGGGAGGGGCGGGAGCTATGGCTACACCTTC. Translated, it gives CASYLGRGGSYGYTF.

The chain couples TRBV4-2 to TRBJ2-3, with 10 bases that match TRBD1. Trimming took 4 bases from V and 6 from J; bases not matched to a gene: 10. This CDR3 spans 16 amino acids. Germline V gene sequence: CDR1 LGHNA, CDR2 YNFKEQ. CDR3 sequence (DNA): TGTGCCAGCAGCCTACGACCGGGACAGGGGATGGATACGCAGTATTTT. Translating gives CASSLRPGQGMDTQYF.

The gene calls are TRBV19 and TRBJ1-2; 7 bases line up with TRBD1. The V and J ends lost 2 bases and 3 bases, in that order; junction bases with no gene match: 3. The germline CDR1 and CDR2 sequences are LNHDA and SQIVND (reference sequence). The CDR3 covers 14 residues. CDR3 residues: CASSITGEYYGYTF. The CDR3 region has the DNA TGTGCCAGTAGTATAACAGGGGAGTACTATGGCTACACCTTC.

This clone appeared a few times. This rearrangement joins TRBV4-1 to TRBJ2-7, with a weak D call TRBD1 (6 bases). The CDR3 has 15 amino acids. Germline V gene sequence: CDR1 MGHRA, CDR2 YSYEKL. The germline V and J ends were trimmed by 2 bases and 5 bases, with 16 bases remaining between them. CDR3 nucleotides: TGCGCCAGCAGCCAACCACATCAGGGGATCAACGAGCAGTACTTC. Its translation: CASSQPHQGINEQYF.

This chain links TRBV5-5 with TRBJ1-3; maybe TRBD1 (5 bases). Germline V gives CDR1 SGHKS, CDR2 YYEKEE (reference sequence). The ends were cut back, 0 bases at V and 8 bases at J, with 12 bases in the middle. This CDR3 is built from 14 residues. Written as DNA, the CDR3 is TGTGCCAGCAGCTTGGTAAGGGGTGAAGACACCATATATTTT. The encoded protein is CASSLVRGEDTIYF.

The chain joins TRBV6-5 to TRBJ2-3; 8 bases are shared with TRBD2. Germline V lookup: CDR1 MNHEY, CDR2 SVGAGI. The V gene end was trimmed by 4 bases and the J gene end by 0 bases; junction bases not matched to a gene: 6. This CDR3 has 16 amino acids. The CDR3, as DNA: TGTGCCAGCAGTTTGGGACTAGTTAGGAGCACAGATACGCAGTATTTT. It codes for CASSLGLVRSTDTQYF.

V is TRBV4-2 and J is TRBJ1-3; 11 bases are shared with TRBD1. The V segment lost 3 bases and the J segment 5 bases; nucleotides outside the gene matches: 9. The CDR3 runs 17 residues. CDR1 and CDR2 from the germline V gene are LGHNA and YNFKEQ. CDR3 nucleotides: TGTGCCAGCAGCCAGGGGGGGACAGGGGGGCCCCGAAACACCATATATTTT. Its translation is CASSQGGTGGPRNTIYF.

The chain links TRBV6-6 to TRBJ1-3; D call uncertain. The CDR3 extends over 13 amino acids. Germline loops: CDR1 MNHNY, CDR2 SVGAGI (reference sequence). V lost 2 bases, J lost 2 bases, and 4 bases lay in between. DNA for the CDR3: TGTGCCAGCAGTTACGGCCCTGGAAACACCATATATTTT. It codes for CASSYGPGNTIYF.

CDR3 sequence: CASSIPPGQGREKLFF. The CDR3 DNA follows: TGTGCCAGTAGTATCCCTCCGGGACAGGGAAGGGAAAAACTGTTTTTT. The genes are TRBV19 and TRBJ1-4, with 9 bases fitting TRBD1. The V gene's germline CDR1 is LNHDA and CDR2 SQIVND (reference sequence). The CDR3 runs 16 residues. V shed 3 bases, J shed 8 bases, and the junction held 10 bases outside the gene matches.

V gene TRBV23-1 combines with J gene TRBJ1-2; D is unclear. TRBV23-1 is an ORF, and what it does is uncertain. Trimming took 7 bases from V and 5 from J, leaving 8 bases between them. This CDR3 is built from 11 residues. In DNA form, the CDR3 reads TGCGCCAGCATTTGTCCATATGGCTACACCTTC. Translated, it gives CASICPYGYTF.

The chain recombines TRBV18 with TRBJ2-7; 10 bases line up with TRBD1. Trimming removed 0 bases from V and 5 bases from J; junction bases left unmatched: 4. Germline V gene data show CDR1 as KGHSH and CDR2 as LQKENI. The CDR3 has 15 residues. Here the CDR3 DNA reads TGTGCCAGCTCACCACCGGGACAGGGGAACAACGAGCAGTACTTC. Protein: CASSPPGQGNNEQYF.

The V call is TRBV6-4, the J call TRBJ2-2; the D is unclear. CDR3 length equals 14 residues. V gave up 6 bases and J gave up 1 base, with 9 bases separating them. The germline gives CDR1 MRHNA, CDR2 SNTAGT. CDR3 nucleotide sequence: TGTGCCAGCAGAGTTAACATGAACACCGGGGAGCTGTTTTTT. Translation: CASRVNMNTGELFF.